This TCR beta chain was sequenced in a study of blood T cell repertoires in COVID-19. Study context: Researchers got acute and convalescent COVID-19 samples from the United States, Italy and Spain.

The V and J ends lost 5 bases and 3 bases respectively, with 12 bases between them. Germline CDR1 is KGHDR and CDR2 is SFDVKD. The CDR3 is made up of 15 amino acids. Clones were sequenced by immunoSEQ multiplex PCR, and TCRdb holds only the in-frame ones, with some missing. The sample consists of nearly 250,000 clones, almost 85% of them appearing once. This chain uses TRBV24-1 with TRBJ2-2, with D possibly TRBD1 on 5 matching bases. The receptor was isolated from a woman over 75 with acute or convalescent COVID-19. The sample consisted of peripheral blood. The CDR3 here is CATSGGRVDTGELFF. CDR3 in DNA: TGTGCCACCAGTGGTGGCAGGGTGGACACCGGGGAGCTGTTTTTT.